The 23 T cell receptor beta chains below come from one sample, sequenced in a study of blood T cell repertoires in COVID-19 (dated by TCRdb to 2020 to 2022). Library prep was done by the immunoSEQ multiplex PCR assay. The table comes from immuneACCESS by way of TCRdb, which keeps in-frame sequences with V and J called. Part of the clones is missing from these tables; in studies checked, under half for an unresolved V gene and the rest for unknown reasons. Recorded for this sample are a few hundred thousand clones; 65% to 85% of them occurred a single time. Of the sample, roughly 3.1% is held by the ten largest clones. Sample: PBMCs or T cells enriched from blood (not recorded which). These receptors all come from a man aged 50-59 years who had recovered from COVID-19.

This clone was seen once. The rearrangement uses TRBV28 and TRBJ2-2; TRBD1 might be the D (6 bases). CDR1 MDHEN and CDR2 SYDVKM come from the germline V gene. This CDR3 contains 15 residues. Trimming stripped 5 bases from V and 5 bases from J, with 15 bases between. CDR3 loop: CASSPPGHPTGELFF. CDR3 DNA sequence: TGTGCCAGCAGTCCCCCGGGACACCCGACCGGGGAGCTGTTTTTT.

This CDR3 reads CASTAWGDNTEAFF. The CDR3 region has the DNA TGTGCCAGCACCGCCTGGGGGGATAACACTGAAGCTTTCTTT. The chain couples TRBV2 to TRBJ1-1; D might be TRBD1 (5 bases). The length of the CDR3 is 14 residues. The V and J ends lost 7 bases and 2 bases respectively, with 14 bases between them. CDR1 and CDR2 from the germline V gene are SNHLY and FYNNEI.

This clone has only a few counts. The same CDR3 is also encoded by other DNA sequences in this sample. The genes are TRBV7-3 and TRBJ2-1; 9 nucleotides align to TRBD1. Germline assignment: CDR1 SGHTA and CDR2 FQGTGA. With V trimmed by 5 bases and J by 4 bases, 3 bases remained unmatched. This CDR3 is 14 amino acids long. CDR3 loop: CASSPGTGYNEQFF. The DNA for the CDR3 is TGTGCCAGCAGCCCCGGGACAGGGTACAATGAGCAGTTCTTC.

This rearrangement joins TRBV7-2 to TRBJ2-1, with 8 bases aligning to TRBD1. Losses at the gene ends were 1 base for V and 3 bases for J; bases not matched to a gene: 5. Germline V CDR1 and CDR2: SGHTA, FQGNSA. CDR3 length: 16 amino acids. In DNA form, the CDR3 reads TGTGCCAGCAGCTTAGAAGGGACAGGTAGCTACAATGAGCAGTTCTTC. The encoded protein is CASSLEGTGSYNEQFF.

The chain carries TRBV4-3 and TRBJ2-1; TRBD2 is a possible D gene (5 bases). This CDR3 comprises 12 residues. Trimming removed 3 bases from V and 10 bases from J, with 10 bases in between. The V gene's germline CDR1 is LGHNA and CDR2 YSLEER. The CDR3 sequence is CASSHRLTEQFF. CDR3 DNA: TGCGCCAGCAGCCATAGACTAACCGAGCAGTTCTTC.

The table lists this clone with a count of one. The rearrangement uses TRBV7-9 and TRBJ1-1; 8 bases align to TRBD1. CDR3 size: 14 residues. Germline CDR1 SEHNR, CDR2 FQNEAQ (reference sequence). V lost 1 base, J lost 5 bases, and 3 bases stayed unmatched. The CDR3 nucleotides are TGTGCCAGCAGCTTAGATACAGGGGGAACTGAAGCTTTCTTT. This encodes CASSLDTGGTEAFF. Based on the CDR3 plus reference TRBV7-9 and TRBJ1-1, the full variable domain is DTGVSQNPRHKITKRGQNVTFRCDPISEHNRLYWYRQTLGQGPEFLTYFQNEAQLEKSRLLSDRFSAERPKGSFSTLEIQRTEQGDSAMYLCASSLDTGGTEAFFGQGTRLTVV.

The chain couples TRBV9 to TRBJ1-1; 8 nucleotides agree with TRBD1. CDR1 and CDR2 (germline): SGDLS, YYNGEE. V shed 4 bases, J shed 4 bases, and the junction held 9 bases outside the gene matches. The CDR3 consists of 15 residues. The CDR3 spells CASSPPTGEATEAFF. DNA of the CDR3: TGTGCCAGCAGCCCCCCGACAGGGGAAGCCACTGAAGCTTTCTTT.

This sequence joins TRBV7-6 and TRBJ1-1; 7 bases match TRBD1. The trim removed 3 bases at V and 8 bases at J, leaving 6 bases unmatched. CDR3 size: 13 residues. Germline CDR1 SGHVS, CDR2 FNYEAQ. CDR3 nucleotide sequence: TGTGCCAGCAGCTTTCGACAGGGCGGAGAAGCTTTCTTT. Translated, it gives CASSFRQGGEAFF.

The rearrangement joins TRBV9 to TRBJ2-3; TRBD2 agrees at 7 bases. The CDR3 is made up of 18 amino acids. V gave up 4 bases and J gave up 2 bases; unmatched junction bases: 16. Germline CDR1 and CDR2: SGDLS and YYNGEE. The CDR3 protein is CASSSYTGGGRATDTQYF. The CDR3 DNA follows: TGTGCCAGCAGCAGCTACACGGGCGGCGGGAGAGCCACAGATACGCAGTATTTT.

The chain joins TRBV14 to TRBJ1-1; D not resolved. This CDR3 spans 13 amino acids. Trimming removed 0 bases from V and 2 bases from J, with 4 bases in between. Germline CDR1 is SGHDN and CDR2 is FVKESK. The CDR3 DNA is TGTGCCAGCAGCCAAGATCTCAACACTGAAGCTTTCTTT. It specifies CASSQDLNTEAFF.

This chain joins TRBV7-5 and TRBJ2-3; the D call TRBD1 from the table was never checked on the DNA. TRBV7-5 is reported as a pseudogene. CDR3 length: 20 residues. CDR3 region: CARSLGWDRGSYPGTDTQYF. In DNA form, the CDR3 reads TGTGCCAGAAGCTTAGGTTGGGACAGGGGCTCCTACCCCGGCACAGATACGCAGTATTTT.

This clone was seen just once. J is TRBJ1-4 and V is TRBV7-2; a possible D gene is TRBD1 (6 bases). Germline assignment: CDR1 SGHTA and CDR2 FQGNSA. The V end lost 5 bases, the J end lost 5 bases, and 15 bases lay between the germline ends. The CDR3 is 15 amino acids. CDR3 DNA: TGTGCCAGCAGCCCCCAGGGGTCGCTGAATGAAAAACTGTTTTTT. Amino acids: CASSPQGSLNEKLFF. The full variable domain, rest sourced from reference TRBV7-2 and TRBJ1-4, is GAGVSQSPSNKVTEKGKDVELRCDPISGHTALYWYRQSLGQGLEFLIYFQGNSAPDKSGLPSDRFSAERTGGSVSTLTIQRTQQEDSAVYLCASSPQGSLNEKLFFGSGTQLSVL.

V is TRBV10-3 and J is TRBJ2-1, with a possible D match to TRBD2 (7 bases). This CDR3 comprises 19 residues. CDR1 and CDR2 from the germline V gene are ENHRY and SYGVKD. Trimming removed 4 bases from V and 1 base from J, with 23 bases in between. The CDR3 protein is CAISAGGRGGASSYNEQFF. The DNA of the CDR3 is TGTGCCATCAGTGCTGGCGGGAGAGGGGGAGCGAGTTCCTACAATGAGCAGTTCTTC.

The chain links TRBV9 to TRBJ2-1; 9 positions match TRBD2. CDR1 is SGDLS, CDR2 YYNGEE, per germline. This CDR3 is 16 amino acids long. The junction had 11 bases not matched to a gene; V was cut back by 4 bases and J by 6 bases. In nucleotides, the CDR3 is TGTGCCAGCAGCCCAAGAGGCGGGAGGGCCGGCAATGAGCAGTTCTTC. It specifies CASSPRGGRAGNEQFF.

J is TRBJ2-3 and V is TRBV21-1; no check of the table's D call, TRBD2, against the DNA was made. TRBV21-1 is a listed pseudogene. The CDR3 is 18 amino acids. In DNA form, the CDR3 reads TGTGCCAGCAGCAACAAAAAGGGACACAGGGAGGGGACAGATACGCAGTATTTT. It encodes CASSNKKGHREGTDTQYF.

The chain is built from TRBV7-6 and TRBJ2-3; D remains unclear. The CDR3 loop spans 11 amino acids. Looked up from germline, CDR1 is SGHVS and CDR2 is FNYEAQ. Trimming pared 5 bases from V and 6 bases from J, leaving 6 bases between. CDR3 in amino acids: CASSEADTQYF. Here the CDR3 DNA reads TGTGCCAGCAGCGAGGCCGATACGCAGTATTTT.

The gene calls are TRBV19 and TRBJ1-1; 9 bases line up with TRBD1. Trimming took 6 bases from V and 0 from J; bases not matched to a gene: 5. Germline loops: CDR1 LNHDA, CDR2 SQIVND (reference sequence). The CDR3 has 15 amino acids. The DNA of the CDR3 is TGTGCCAGTAGACTACAGGGGGCTATGAACACTGAAGCTTTCTTT. Protein product: CASRLQGAMNTEAFF.

This clone was found a few times. The gene calls are TRBV9 and TRBJ1-5; TRBD1 is a possible D gene (5 bases). Germline CDR1 reads SGDLS; CDR2 reads YYNGEE. The CDR3 has 15 amino acids. V shed 0 bases and J shed 4 bases, with 11 bases lying between them. The CDR3 DNA sequence: TGTGCCAGCAGCGTAGCCGGACAACTAAATCAGCCCCAGCATTTT. It encodes CASSVAGQLNQPQHF.

The chain is built from TRBV4-1 and TRBJ1-1, with 8 bases identical to TRBD1. This CDR3 spans 15 amino acids. Losses at the gene ends were 0 bases for V and 4 bases for J; bases not matched to a gene: 4. Germline-derived CDR1 and CDR2 are MGHRA and YSYEKL. CDR3 DNA sequence: TGCGCCAGCAGCCAAGAACGAGACAGGGGCACTGAAGCTTTCTTT. It yields the protein CASSQERDRGTEAFF.

The CDR3 sequence is CASSFGQGIYEQYF. The CDR3 nucleotides read TGTGCCAGCAGCTTTGGCCAGGGGATCTACGAGCAGTACTTC. The V and J genes are TRBV7-9 and TRBJ2-7, with a possible D match to TRBD1 (6 bases). Germline CDR1 and CDR2: SEHNR and FQNEAQ (reference sequence). This CDR3 contains 14 residues. Trimming removed 3 bases from V and 3 bases from J, with 12 bases in between.

The V call is TRBV19, the J call TRBJ2-3; 12 bases match TRBD2. This CDR3 has 15 residues. V shed 5 bases, J shed 4 bases, and the junction held 4 bases outside the gene matches. The germline CDR1 and CDR2 sequences are LNHDA and SQIVND (reference sequence). The CDR3 loop reads CASSLGLAGPDTQYF. Written as DNA, the CDR3 is TGTGCCAGTAGTCTCGGACTAGCGGGGCCAGATACGCAGTATTTT.

The chain combines TRBV9 with TRBJ1-2; D unclear. The CDR3 runs to 14 residues. V gave up 0 bases and J gave up 2 bases, with 8 bases separating them. Germline CDR1 is SGDLS and CDR2 is YYNGEE. The CDR3 nucleotides read TGTGCCAGCAGCGTAGATCAGAAAAACTATGGCTACACCTTC. It encodes CASSVDQKNYGYTF.

V and J are TRBV5-1 and TRBJ2-7; D possibly corresponds to TRBD1 (5 bases). CDR3 size: 14 residues. Trimming removed 6 bases at V and 2 bases at J, with 15 bases between. CDR1 and CDR2 (germline): SGHRS, YFSETQ. The DNA for the CDR3 is TGCGCCAGCACTCCAGGGAAGATTCCCTACGAGCAGTACTTC. This translates into CASTPGKIPYEQYF.